This is a list of T cell receptor beta chains from one sample in a study of vaccination and CD4 T cells after COVID-19. These receptors have no known antigen. MiXCR, applied by TCRdb to the PCR reads, yields one record per CDR3 protein. The table shows roughly 14,000 distinct CDR3 sequences, with 48% occurring only once. Sequencing was done on a sample of CD4+ T cells from blood, cultured in vitro. Every receptor here comes from a human donor who had recovered from COVID-19. Both conserved end residues are part of each CDR3. Each record gives: J gene, V gene, CDR3 protein.

>TRBJ2-5|TRBV20-1
CSVDREGRETQYF
>TRBJ1-5|TRBV6-1
CASRHRDGQPQHF
>TRBJ2-2|TRBV25-1
CASSAGSYTGELFF
>TRBJ2-3|TRBV6-1
CASKPWDRGYTDTQYF
>TRBJ2-2|TRBV20-1
CSASPLFGRETGELFF
>TRBJ2-1|TRBV6-1
CASSRLLASSYNEQFF
>TRBJ2-1|TRBV6-1
CASRDRDRVSNEQFF
>TRBJ2-2|TRBV19
CASRNDPGTGELFF
>TRBJ2-1|TRBV20-1
CSASFRGGQYNEQFF
>TRBJ2-7|TRBV4-3
CASSRGQRSYEQYF
>TRBJ2-2|TRBV4-2
CASSQRRNTGELFF
>TRBJ2-5|TRBV7-2
CASSSPVGRTETQYF
>TRBJ2-3|TRBV4-3
CASSLRGADTQYF
>TRBJ1-3|TRBV21-1
CASSTGATGNTIYF
>TRBJ2-3|TRBV7-8
CASSTGQQFSTDTQYF
>TRBJ1-1|TRBV6-4
CASRRDARNTEAFF
>TRBJ1-6|TRBV7-6
CASSLAGTGNSPLHF
>TRBJ1-6|TRBV9
CASSAGTVPGGALHF
>TRBJ2-7|TRBV20-1
CSARGEGQISYEQYF
>TRBJ2-7|TRBV6-2/TRBV6-3
CASSYGREYEQYF
>TRBJ1-6|TRBV7-3
CASSPTQNSPLHF
>TRBJ1-5|TRBV10-2
CASSESGGNQPQHF
>TRBJ2-7|TRBV7-6
CASSLRTDYEQYF
>TRBJ1-1|TRBV21-1
CASSKFRNEAFF
>TRBJ2-7|TRBV6-5
CASSYSILAGVSEQYF
>TRBJ2-7|TRBV6-1
CASSRSGAGGSSYEQYF
>TRBJ1-5|TRBV14
CATPGLGNQPQHF
>TRBJ2-1|TRBV4-3
CASSQGVGFSVQFF
>TRBJ2-5|TRBV24-1
CATSDLPSGAQETQYF
>TRBJ1-5|TRBV10-3
CAISEARGGNQPQHF
>TRBJ2-7|TRBV7-6
CASSTRQGYEQYF